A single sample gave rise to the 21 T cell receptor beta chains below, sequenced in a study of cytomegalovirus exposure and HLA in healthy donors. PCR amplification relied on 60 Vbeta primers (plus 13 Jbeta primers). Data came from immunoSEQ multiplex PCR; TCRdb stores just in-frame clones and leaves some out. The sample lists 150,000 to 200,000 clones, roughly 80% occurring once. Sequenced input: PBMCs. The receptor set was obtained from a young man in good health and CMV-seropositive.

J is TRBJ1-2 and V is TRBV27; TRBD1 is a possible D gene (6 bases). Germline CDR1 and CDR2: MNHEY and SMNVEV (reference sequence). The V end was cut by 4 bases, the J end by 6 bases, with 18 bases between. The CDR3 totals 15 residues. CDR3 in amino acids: CASSSIGGGGDGYTF. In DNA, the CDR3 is TGTGCCAGCAGTTCTATCGGAGGCGGGGGCGATGGCTACACCTTC.

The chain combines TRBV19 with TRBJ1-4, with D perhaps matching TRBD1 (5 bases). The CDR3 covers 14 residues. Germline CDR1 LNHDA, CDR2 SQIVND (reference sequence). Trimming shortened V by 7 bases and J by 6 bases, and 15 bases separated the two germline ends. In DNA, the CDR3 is TGTGCCAGTACCAAGACCTTGGGGCATGAAAAACTGTTTTTT. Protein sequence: CASTKTLGHEKLFF. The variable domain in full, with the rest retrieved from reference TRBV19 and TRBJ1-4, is DGGITQSPKYLFRKEGQNVTLSCEQNLNHDAMYWYRQDPGQGLRLIYYSQIVNDFQKGDIAEGYSVSREKKESFPLTVTSAQKNPTAFYLCASTKTLGHEKLFFGSGTQLSVL.

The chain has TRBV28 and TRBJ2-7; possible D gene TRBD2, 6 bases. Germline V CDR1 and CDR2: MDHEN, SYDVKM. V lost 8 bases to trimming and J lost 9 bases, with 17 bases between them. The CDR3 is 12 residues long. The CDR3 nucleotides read TGTGCCAGCCACGACCCCGGGGGTTGGCAGTACTTC. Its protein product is CASHDPGGWQYF. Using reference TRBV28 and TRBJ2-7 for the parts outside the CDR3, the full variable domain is DVKVTQSSRYLVKRTGEKVFLECVQDMDHENMFWYRQDPGLGLRLIYFSYDVKMKEKGDIPEGYSVSREKKERFSLILESASTNQTSMYLCASHDPGGWQYFGPGTRLTVT.

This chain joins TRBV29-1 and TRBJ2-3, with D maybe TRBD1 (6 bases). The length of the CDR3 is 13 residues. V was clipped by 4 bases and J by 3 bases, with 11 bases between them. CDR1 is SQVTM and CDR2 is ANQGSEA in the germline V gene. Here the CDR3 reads CSVARGQTDTQYF. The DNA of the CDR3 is TGCAGCGTTGCTAGGGGACAAACAGATACGCAGTATTTT.

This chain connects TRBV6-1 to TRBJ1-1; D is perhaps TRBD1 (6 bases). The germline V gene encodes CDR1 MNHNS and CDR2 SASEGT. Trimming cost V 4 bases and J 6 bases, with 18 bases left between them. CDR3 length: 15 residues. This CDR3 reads CASSARQVGRAEAFF. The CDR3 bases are TGTGCCAGCAGTGCAAGACAGGTCGGGCGAGCTGAAGCTTTCTTT.

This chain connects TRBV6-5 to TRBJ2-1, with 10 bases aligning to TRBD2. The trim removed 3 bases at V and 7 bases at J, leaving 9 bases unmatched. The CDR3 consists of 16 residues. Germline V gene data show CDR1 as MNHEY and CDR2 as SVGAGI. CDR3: CASSYTGTSDLNEQFF. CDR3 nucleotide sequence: TGTGCCAGCAGTTATACCGGGACTAGCGACCTAAATGAGCAGTTCTTC.

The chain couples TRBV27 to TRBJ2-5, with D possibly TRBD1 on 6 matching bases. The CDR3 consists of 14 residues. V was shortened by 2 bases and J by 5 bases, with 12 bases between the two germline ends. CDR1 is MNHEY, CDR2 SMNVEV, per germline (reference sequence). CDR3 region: CASSLQGLGETQYF. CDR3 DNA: TGTGCCAGCAGTTTACAGGGGCTAGGGGAGACCCAGTACTTC.

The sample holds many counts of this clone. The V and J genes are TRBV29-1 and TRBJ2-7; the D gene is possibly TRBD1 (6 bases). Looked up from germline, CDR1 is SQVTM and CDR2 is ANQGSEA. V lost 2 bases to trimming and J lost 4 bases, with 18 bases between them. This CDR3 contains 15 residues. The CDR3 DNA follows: TGCAGCGTTGAACAACGGACGAGGGGGTTATACGAGCAGTACTTC. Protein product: CSVEQRTRGLYEQYF.

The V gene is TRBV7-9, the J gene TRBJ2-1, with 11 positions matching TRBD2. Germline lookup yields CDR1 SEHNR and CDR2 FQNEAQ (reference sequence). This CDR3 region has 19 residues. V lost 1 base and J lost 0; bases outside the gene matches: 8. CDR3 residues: CASSLGVAGGPSSYNEQFF. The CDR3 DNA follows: TGTGCCAGCAGCTTAGGGGTAGCGGGAGGGCCTAGCTCCTACAATGAGCAGTTCTTC.

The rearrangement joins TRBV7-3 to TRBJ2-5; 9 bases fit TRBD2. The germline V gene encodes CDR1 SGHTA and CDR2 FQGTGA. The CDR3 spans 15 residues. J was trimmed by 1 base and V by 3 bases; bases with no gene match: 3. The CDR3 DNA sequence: TGTGCCAGCAGCTTGGGAGCGGGGGGCCAAGAGACCCAGTACTTC. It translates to CASSLGAGGQETQYF. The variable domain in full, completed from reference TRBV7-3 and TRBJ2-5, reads GAGVSQTPSNKVTEKGKYVELRCDPISGHTALYWYRQSLGQGPEFLIYFQGTGAADDSGLPNDRFFAVRPEGSVSTLKIQRTERGDSAVYLCASSLGAGGQETQYFGPGTRLLVL.

Here the CDR3 reads CASSYGTGAINYGYTF. The CDR3 DNA reads TGTGCCAGCAGTTACGGGACAGGGGCGATTAACTATGGCTACACCTTC. This chain connects TRBV6-5 to TRBJ1-2; 10 nucleotides align to TRBD1. Unmatched junction bases numbered 4, after V lost 2 bases and J lost 1 base. The CDR3 has 16 amino acids. Germline lookup yields CDR1 MNHEY and CDR2 SVGAGI.

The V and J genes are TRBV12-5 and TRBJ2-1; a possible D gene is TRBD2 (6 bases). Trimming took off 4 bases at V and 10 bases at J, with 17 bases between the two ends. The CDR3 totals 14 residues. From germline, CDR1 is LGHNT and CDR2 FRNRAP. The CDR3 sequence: CASGSNGGSGEQFF. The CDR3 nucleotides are TGTGCTAGTGGTTCTAACGGGGGATCAGGCGAGCAGTTCTTC.

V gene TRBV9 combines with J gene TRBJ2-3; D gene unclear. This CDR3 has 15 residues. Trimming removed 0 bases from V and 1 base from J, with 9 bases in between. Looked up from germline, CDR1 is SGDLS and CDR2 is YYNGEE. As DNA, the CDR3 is TGTGCCAGCAGCGTAGGTATATCCCGCACAGATACGCAGTATTTT. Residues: CASSVGISRTDTQYF.

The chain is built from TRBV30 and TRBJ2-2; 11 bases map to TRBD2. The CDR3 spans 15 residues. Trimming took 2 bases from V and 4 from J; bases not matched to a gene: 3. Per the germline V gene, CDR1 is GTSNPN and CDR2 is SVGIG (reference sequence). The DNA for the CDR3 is TGTGCCTGGAGTTTAGCGGGAGGGGTCACCGGGGAGCTGTTTTTT. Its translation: CAWSLAGGVTGELFF.

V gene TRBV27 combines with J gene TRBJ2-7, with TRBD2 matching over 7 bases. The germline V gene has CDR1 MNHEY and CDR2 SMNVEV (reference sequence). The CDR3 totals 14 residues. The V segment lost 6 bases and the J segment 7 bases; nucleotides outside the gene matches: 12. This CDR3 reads CASSQAGTFREQYF. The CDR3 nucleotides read TGTGCCAGCAGCCAAGCGGGGACCTTCCGAGAGCAGTACTTC.

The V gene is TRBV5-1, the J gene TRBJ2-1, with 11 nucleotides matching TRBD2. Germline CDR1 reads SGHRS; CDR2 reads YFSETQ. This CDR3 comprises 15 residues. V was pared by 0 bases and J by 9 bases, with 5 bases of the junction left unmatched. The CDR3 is CASSLVLAGGGEQFF. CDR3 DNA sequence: TGCGCCAGCAGCTTGGTTTTAGCGGGAGGGGGTGAGCAGTTCTTC. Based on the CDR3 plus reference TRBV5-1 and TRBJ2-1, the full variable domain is KAGVTQTPRYLIKTRGQQVTLSCSPISGHRSVSWYQQTPGQGLQFLFEYFSETQRNKGNFPGRFSGRQFSNSRSEMNVSTLELGDSALYLCASSLVLAGGGEQFFGPGTRLTVL.

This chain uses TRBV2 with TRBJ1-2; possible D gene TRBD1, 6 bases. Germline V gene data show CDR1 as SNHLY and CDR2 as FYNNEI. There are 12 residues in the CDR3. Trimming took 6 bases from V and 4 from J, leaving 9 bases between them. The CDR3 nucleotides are TGTGCCAGCAGGGGGACAACCTATGGCTACACCTTC. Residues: CASRGTTYGYTF.

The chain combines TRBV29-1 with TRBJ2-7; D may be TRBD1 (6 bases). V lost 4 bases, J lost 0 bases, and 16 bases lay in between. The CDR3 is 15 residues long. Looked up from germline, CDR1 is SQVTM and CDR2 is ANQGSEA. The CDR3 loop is CSVALTARGSYEQYF. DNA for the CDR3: TGCAGCGTTGCCCTGACGGCCAGGGGCTCCTACGAGCAGTACTTC.

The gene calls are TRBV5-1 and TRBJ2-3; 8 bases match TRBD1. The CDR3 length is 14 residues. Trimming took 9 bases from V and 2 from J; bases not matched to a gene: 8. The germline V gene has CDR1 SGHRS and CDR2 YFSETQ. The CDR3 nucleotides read TGCGCCAACCGCAGGGGGCTCCCCACAGATACGCAGTATTTT. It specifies CANRRGLPTDTQYF.

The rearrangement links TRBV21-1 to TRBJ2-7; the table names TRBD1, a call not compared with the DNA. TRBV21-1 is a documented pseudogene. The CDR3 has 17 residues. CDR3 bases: TGTGCCAGCAGCAAAGTCGAGCCGGGACAGCAGCCGCACGAGCAGTACTTC. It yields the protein CASSKVEPGQQPHEQYF.

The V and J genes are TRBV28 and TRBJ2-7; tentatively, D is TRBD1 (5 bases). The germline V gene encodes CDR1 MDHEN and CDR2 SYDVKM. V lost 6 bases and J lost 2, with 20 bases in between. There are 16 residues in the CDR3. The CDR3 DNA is TGTGCCAGCAGATCCATGACCCAGGGATGGGCCTACGAGCAGTACTTC. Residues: CASRSMTQGWAYEQYF. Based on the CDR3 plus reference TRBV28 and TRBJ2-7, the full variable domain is DVKVTQSSRYLVKRTGEKVFLECVQDMDHENMFWYRQDPGLGLRLIYFSYDVKMKEKGDIPEGYSVSREKKERFSLILESASTNQTSMYLCASRSMTQGWAYEQYFGPGTRLTVT.